Below, 20 T cell receptor beta chains from the same sample are listed, as sequenced in a study of T cells in localized non-small cell lung cancer (dated by TCRdb to the early 2020s). Library preparation employed the immunoSEQ multiplex PCR assay. TCRdb's version of the immuneACCESS table is confined to in-frame rearrangements and falls short of the full clone set. An unresolved V gene accounts for under half of the shortfall where checked; the remainder is of unknown origin. Across this sample there are just under 20,000 clones, with 65% to 90% seen only once. Roughly 4.9% of the sample is held by the ten biggest clonotypes. The sample in question was peripheral blood, obtained before any cancer treatment. The receptors derive from a man aged 40 to 75 with stage I lung adenocarcinoma.

This rearrangement joins TRBV9 to TRBJ1-1; D is unclear. The CDR3 spans 13 residues. The germline V and J ends were trimmed by 0 bases and 1 base, with 4 bases remaining between them. Per germline, CDR1 SGDLS and CDR2 YYNGEE. CDR3 protein: CASSVDRNTEAFF. In DNA form, the CDR3 reads TGTGCCAGCAGCGTAGACAGGAACACTGAAGCTTTCTTT. The complete variable domain, with remaining parts taken from reference TRBV9 and TRBJ1-1, reads DSGVTQTPKHLITATGQRVTLRCSPRSGDLSVYWYQQSLDQGLQFLIQYYNGEERAKGNILERFSAQQFPDLHSELNLSSLELGDSALYFCASSVDRNTEAFFGQGTRLTVV.

The J gene is TRBJ2-7, the V gene TRBV7-9; D not certain. CDR1 and CDR2 (germline): SEHNR, FQNEAQ (reference sequence). The V end lost 2 bases, the J end lost 6 bases, and 2 bases lay between the germline ends. The CDR3 loop spans 10 amino acids. In nucleotides, the CDR3 is TGTGCCAGCAGCTTAACCGAGCAGTACTTC. This gives the protein CASSLTEQYF.

The chain joins TRBV28 to TRBJ2-5; TRBD2 matches 14 bases. Germline values: CDR1 MDHEN, CDR2 SYDVKM. This CDR3 is built from 15 residues. V trimming: 5 bases; J trimming: 7 bases; junction bases outside the gene matches: 6. CDR3 in amino acids: CASSQTSGGAGTQYF. CDR3 DNA sequence: TGTGCCAGCAGTCAGACTAGCGGGGGGGCCGGGACCCAGTACTTC.

The rearrangement links TRBV5-1 to TRBJ2-3; D is possibly TRBD1 (6 bases). V lost 7 bases to trimming and J lost 9 bases, with 12 bases between them. Germline V gives CDR1 SGHRS, CDR2 YFSETQ. The CDR3 loop spans 11 amino acids. CDR3 in DNA: TGCGCCAGCCGGATTGGACAGACGCAGTATTTT. Protein: CASRIGQTQYF.

This clone was found a few times. V is TRBV27 and J is TRBJ2-2, with D perhaps given as TRBD1 or TRBD2 (7 bases each). The germline CDR1 and CDR2 sequences are MNHEY and SMNVEV (reference sequence). The germline V and J ends were trimmed by 4 bases and 9 bases, with 18 bases remaining between them. The CDR3 is 15 amino acids. DNA for the CDR3: TGTGCCAGCAGTTCCGCCAGGGGGGGGCGGTGGGAGCTGTTTTTT. It translates to CASSSARGGRWELFF.

The DNA of the CDR3 is TGTGCCAGCAGCTTAGGGACATCGACTAATGAAAAACTGTTTTTT. It is translated as CASSLGTSTNEKLFF. V usage is TRBV7-9 and J usage is TRBJ1-4; tentatively, D is TRBD1 (5 bases). The germline V and J ends were trimmed by 1 base and 2 bases, with 8 bases remaining between them. The CDR3 contains 15 residues. Germline V gives CDR1 SEHNR, CDR2 FQNEAQ (reference sequence). Full variable domain (missing parts from reference TRBV7-9 and TRBJ1-4): DTGVSQNPRHKITKRGQNVTFRCDPISEHNRLYWYRQTLGQGPEFLTYFQNEAQLEKSRLLSDRFSAERPKGSFSTLEIQRTEQGDSAMYLCASSLGTSTNEKLFFGSGTQLSVL.

This chain joins TRBV6-1 and TRBJ1-4, with TRBD1 as a possible D gene (5 bases). The germline V gene has CDR1 MNHNS and CDR2 SASEGT. The CDR3 spans 12 residues. V lost 6 bases, J lost 7 bases, and 9 bases lay in between. The CDR3 region has the DNA TGTGCCAGCAGCGGGACGGTTGAAAAACTGTTTTTT. As protein: CASSGTVEKLFF.

This chain links TRBV11-3 with TRBJ2-3; 8 bases align to TRBD2. V lost 6 bases, J lost 5 bases, and 13 bases stayed unmatched. Germline CDR1 reads SGHNT; CDR2 reads YENEEA. This CDR3 has 16 residues. CDR3: CASRRSPGLVVDTQYF. The CDR3 DNA sequence: TGTGCCAGCAGGCGTTCTCCGGGACTAGTTGTAGATACGCAGTATTTT.

This rearrangement joins TRBV2 to TRBJ2-3; D call uncertain. The CDR3 contains 12 residues. The V gene's germline CDR1 is SNHLY and CDR2 FYNNEI. V lost 2 bases and J lost 5, with 5 bases in between. This CDR3 reads CASSEWQDTQYF. CDR3 sequence (DNA): TGTGCCAGCAGTGAATGGCAAGATACGCAGTATTTT.

Turning to this clone: Other DNA variants within this sample encode the same CDR3. The V and J genes are TRBV28 and TRBJ2-3; D might be TRBD2 (6 bases). Germline loops: CDR1 MDHEN, CDR2 SYDVKM. The CDR3 is made up of 15 amino acids. Trimming shortened V by 5 bases and J by 2 bases, and 14 bases separated the two germline ends. The CDR3 spells CASSRRGRITDTQYF. The CDR3 nucleotides read TGTGCCAGCAGTCGGCGGGGACGGATCACAGATACGCAGTATTTT.

The gene calls are TRBV5-5 and TRBJ1-1; unclear D gene. CDR1 and CDR2 (germline): SGHKS, YYEKEE (reference sequence). This CDR3 contains 14 residues. V was clipped by 2 bases and J by 2 bases, with 10 bases between them. The CDR3 loop reads CASSFPERNTEAFF. DNA for the CDR3: TGTGCCAGCAGCTTTCCTGAACGTAACACTGAAGCTTTCTTT.

J is TRBJ2-3 and V is TRBV28; D is undetermined. This CDR3 has 15 residues. With 8 bases removed from V and 0 bases from J, the gap between germline ends came to 15 bases. Germline CDR1 MDHEN, CDR2 SYDVKM. CDR3: CASSLEPSSTDTQYF. The CDR3 nucleotides read TGTGCCAGCTCCTTAGAGCCGTCTAGCACAGATACGCAGTATTTT.

The chain employs TRBV27 and TRBJ2-1; 10 nucleotides align to TRBD1. The CDR3 has 15 residues. With V trimmed by 7 bases and J by 6 bases, 9 bases remained unmatched. CDR1 is MNHEY, CDR2 SMNVEV, per germline (reference sequence). The CDR3 bases are TGTGCCAGCATCCCCGACAGGGGGCGAAGCAATGAGCAGTTCTTC. Its protein is CASIPDRGRSNEQFF.

V and J are TRBV9 and TRBJ2-5, with D hard to call. Germline V lookup: CDR1 SGDLS, CDR2 YYNGEE. The length of the CDR3 is 15 residues. V dropped 5 bases and J dropped 5 bases, with 19 bases sitting between them. The CDR3 DNA reads as TGTGCCAGCAGAACTGGGCGGACCTCCGGGGAGACCCAGTACTTC. Translated, it gives CASRTGRTSGETQYF.

The chain links TRBV15 to TRBJ1-2; no clear D. Germline CDR1 is LNHNV and CDR2 is YYDKDF (reference sequence). Trimming took off 4 bases at V and 8 bases at J, with 17 bases between the two ends. The CDR3 consists of 14 residues. The DNA for the CDR3 is TGTGCCACCAGCACAGGTTACAACAAGGAGGGCTACACCTTC. It translates to CATSTGYNKEGYTF.

In its sample, this clone was seen once. The chain combines TRBV10-3 with TRBJ1-3, with D possibly matching TRBD1 (6 bases). This CDR3 comprises 16 residues. Germline-derived CDR1 and CDR2 are ENHRY and SYGVKD. Between the trimmed V and J ends, which lost 2 bases and 0 bases, there was a span of 11 bases. The CDR3 nucleotides are TGTGCCATCAGTGAGAAGACAGGCCGCTCTGGAAACACCATATATTTT. As protein: CAISEKTGRSGNTIYF.

The table lists this clone with a few counts. The chain recombines TRBV6-1 with TRBJ2-7, with 11 bases lining up with TRBD2. CDR1 and CDR2 (germline): MNHNS, SASEGT. Germline trimming cut 3 bases from V and 3 bases from J; bases unmatched to any gene: 4. The CDR3 is 15 amino acids. CDR3 amino acids: CASSDLLAGVYEQYF. The CDR3, as DNA: TGTGCCAGCAGTGATTTACTAGCGGGAGTCTACGAGCAGTACTTC.

J is TRBJ2-7 and V is TRBV27; D unclear. CDR1 and CDR2 (germline): MNHEY, SMNVEV (reference sequence). The CDR3 is made up of 13 amino acids. V lost 4 bases, J lost 6 bases, and 13 bases lay in between. CDR3 sequence: CASSYTAEAEQYF. In DNA form, the CDR3 reads TGTGCCAGCAGTTACACGGCCGAGGCCGAGCAGTACTTC.

This clone came up a few times. V usage is TRBV7-9 and J usage is TRBJ1-2; 8 nucleotides match TRBD1. Germline V gene data show CDR1 as SEHNR and CDR2 as FQNEAQ (reference sequence). The V gene end was trimmed by 3 bases and the J gene end by 6 bases; junction bases not matched to a gene: 3. There are 13 residues in the CDR3. Here the CDR3 reads CASSFGQGNGYTF. CDR3 nucleotides: TGTGCCAGCAGCTTCGGACAGGGCAATGGCTACACCTTC.

The chain has TRBV10-3 and TRBJ1-1, with 7 bases matching TRBD1. The V gene end was trimmed by 1 base and the J gene end by 1 base; junction bases not matched to a gene: 6. The CDR3 spans 16 residues. Germline CDR1 reads ENHRY; CDR2 reads SYGVKD. CDR3 protein: CAISEFLGTENTEAFF. The DNA of the CDR3 is TGTGCCATCAGTGAGTTCCTCGGGACAGAGAACACTGAAGCTTTCTTT.